This T cell receptor beta chain is from a study of identical twins. The V gene's germline CDR1 is MDHEN and CDR2 SYDVKM. The CDR3 spans 15 residues. Trimming took 5 bases from V and 2 from J; bases not matched to a gene: 7. Template switching added a universal primer site, and cDNA bore unique molecular identifiers. Each CDR3 protein gets one entry after TCRdb re-called the 5' RACE reads with MiXCR. The table shows approximately 680,000 distinct CDR3 sequences, with around 7.5% occurring only once. In its sample, this clonotype was seen a few times. In addition, the sample was reused for a study of yellow fever vaccine responses in identical twins.

The sample was PBMCs. The chain employs TRBV28 and TRBJ2-3, with TRBD2 matching over 7 bases. The sequence was obtained from a woman aged 18-29 years in good health. The CDR3 DNA follows: TGTGCCAGCAGTCCTGAGGGGAGGGCCACAGATACGCAGTATTTT. As protein: CASSPEGRATDTQYF.